The next 13 T cell receptor beta chains were all read from a single sample in a study of cytomegalovirus exposure and HLA in healthy donors. This table comes from immunoSEQ multiplex PCR, and its TCRdb copy is limited to in-frame clones, with some not included. Of 70,000 to 75,000 clones detected, 94% appear once; the ten largest clones hold approximately 2.1%. Sequencing was carried out using PBMCs. The receptors were sampled from a woman younger than 30 in good health and CMV-seropositive.

V usage is TRBV7-2 and J usage is TRBJ2-7, with 13 positions matching TRBD2. J was trimmed by 7 bases and V by 4 bases; bases with no gene match: 7. The CDR3 has 15 amino acids. Germline V gene lookup returns CDR1 SGHTA and CDR2 FQGNSA. The CDR3 reads CASSSRLAGGGEQYF. The CDR3 DNA follows: TGTGCCAGCAGCTCTAGACTAGCGGGGGGAGGGGAGCAGTACTTC.

The gene calls are TRBV7-9 and TRBJ1-5; D is unclear. CDR1 SEHNR and CDR2 FQNEAQ come from the germline V gene (reference sequence). The V and J ends lost 4 bases and 2 bases respectively, with 15 bases between them. This CDR3 is built from 16 residues. The CDR3 coding sequence is TGTGCCAGCAGCTCCATGGTGGCCGGAGGCAATCAGCCCCAGCATTTT. Translating it yields CASSSMVAGGNQPQHF.

This chain connects TRBV11-3 to TRBJ2-7, with D possibly being TRBD1 (5 bases). V was clipped by 1 base and J by 2 bases, with 6 bases between them. Germline-derived CDR1 and CDR2 are SGHNT and YENEEA. The CDR3 has 13 amino acids. The CDR3 sequence: CASSLAGPYEQYF. The CDR3 DNA sequence: TGTGCCAGCAGCTTAGCAGGGCCCTACGAGCAGTACTTC.

The gene calls are TRBV2 and TRBJ2-1; D is ambiguous. The V end lost 3 bases, the J end lost 8 bases, and 8 bases lay between the germline ends. The CDR3 length is 12 residues. The germline gives CDR1 SNHLY, CDR2 FYNNEI. The CDR3 here is CASSDLRYEQFF. The DNA for the CDR3 is TGTGCCAGCAGTGACTTGCGTTATGAGCAGTTCTTC.

CDR3 amino acids: CASSEQGGPTYEQYF. CDR3 nucleotides: TGTGCCAGCAGCGAACAGGGGGGGCCAACCTACGAGCAGTACTTC. This chain connects TRBV9 to TRBJ2-7; weak D call: TRBD1 (8 bases). The V and J ends lost 3 bases and 2 bases respectively, with 15 bases between them. CDR1 SGDLS and CDR2 YYNGEE come from the germline V gene. The CDR3 is made up of 15 amino acids.

This chain uses TRBV6-1 with TRBJ2-7; D gene unclear. The germline V gene encodes CDR1 MNHNS and CDR2 SASEGT. This CDR3 has 16 amino acids. The germline V and J ends were trimmed by 0 bases and 1 base, with 13 bases remaining between them. DNA of the CDR3: TGTGCCAGCAGTGAAGCGCTAATGCCCGTTTCCTACGAGCAGTACTTC. It codes for CASSEALMPVSYEQYF.

The chain couples TRBV30 to TRBJ1-4; D remains unclear. Germline V gives CDR1 GTSNPN, CDR2 SVGIG (reference sequence). The CDR3 is 15 residues long. V was pared by 0 bases and J by 1 base, with 9 bases between. The CDR3 DNA sequence: TGTGCCTGGAGTGTCGCGAGAGGAACTAATGAAAAACTGTTTTTT. Amino acids: CAWSVARGTNEKLFF.

This rearrangement joins TRBV4-1 to TRBJ2-7, with TRBD2 identical over 11 bases. V shed 0 bases, J shed 5 bases, and the junction held 9 bases outside the gene matches. CDR1 and CDR2 from the germline V gene are MGHRA and YSYEKL. The CDR3 sequence is 17 residues long. This CDR3 reads CASSQDDLTSGIHEQYF. CDR3 DNA: TGCGCCAGCAGCCAAGATGACCTGACTAGCGGGATCCACGAGCAGTACTTC.

The genes are TRBV20-1 and TRBJ1-1; D not certain. Germline loops: CDR1 DFQATT, CDR2 SNEGSKA (reference sequence). The CDR3 consists of 11 residues. The ends were cut back, 6 bases at V and 7 bases at J, with 12 bases in the middle. CDR3 protein: CSAREGIEAFF. The CDR3 DNA follows: TGCAGTGCCCGGGAGGGTATTGAAGCTTTCTTT.

V is TRBV10-3 and J is TRBJ1-2; 7 bases line up with TRBD1. Germline CDR1 reads ENHRY; CDR2 reads SYGVKD. There are 13 residues in the CDR3. Unmatched junction bases numbered 3, after V lost 3 bases and J lost 5 bases. In nucleotides, the CDR3 is TGTGCCATCAGTGAACAGGGGCAGTATGGCTACACCTTC. This gives the protein CAISEQGQYGYTF.

The rearrangement joins TRBV10-1 to TRBJ1-1; perhaps TRBD1 as D (5 bases). The CDR3 has 13 residues. V was trimmed by 5 bases and J by 3 bases, leaving 10 bases between them. Germline CDR1 is WNHNN and CDR2 is SYGVQD (reference sequence). The CDR3 protein is CASSSQGYTEAFF. Written as DNA, the CDR3 is TGCGCCAGCAGTTCCCAGGGATACACTGAAGCTTTCTTT.

The rearrangement uses TRBV7-2 and TRBJ1-1; weak D call: TRBD1 (6 bases). CDR3 length equals 17 residues. Germline values: CDR1 SGHTA, CDR2 FQGNSA. The germline V and J ends were trimmed by 4 bases and 4 bases, with 22 bases remaining between them. For the CDR3, the DNA is TGTGCCAGCAGCTCGAAATTAGCCCCGGGACAAGGCACTGAAGCTTTCTTT. It is translated as CASSSKLAPGQGTEAFF.

The chain uses TRBV27 and TRBJ2-2; D gene uncertain. Trimming stripped 6 bases from V and 4 bases from J, with 6 bases between. The CDR3 is 12 amino acids. Germline CDR1 reads MNHEY; CDR2 reads SMNVEV (reference sequence). As DNA, the CDR3 is TGTGCCAGCAGCTACGCCACCGGGGAGCTGTTTTTT. Translation gives CASSYATGELFF.